The 24 T cell receptor beta chains presented below share a single source sample, sequenced in a study of cytomegalovirus exposure and HLA in healthy donors. PCR employed 60 Vbeta and 13 Jbeta primers. Using immunoSEQ multiplex PCR, the repertoire was profiled, and TCRdb retains in-frame clones only, with some absent. In all, the sample yields around 31,000 clones. The material sequenced was PBMCs. The receptors here all came from a man aged 25-45 years in good health and CMV-seronegative.

This chain's CDR3 is CASSVRGASGTGELFF. In nucleotides, the CDR3 is TGTGCCAGCTCAGTTCGTGGGGCTAGCGGTACCGGGGAGCTGTTTTTT. The chain recombines TRBV18 with TRBJ2-2; 7 bases line up with TRBD2. Per germline, CDR1 KGHSH and CDR2 LQKENI. This CDR3 contains 16 residues. Trimming at V came to 5 bases and at J to 5 bases, leaving 11 bases not matched to a gene.

J is TRBJ2-7 and V is TRBV6-5, with TRBD2 identical over 10 bases. Germline loops: CDR1 MNHEY, CDR2 SVGAGI. The CDR3 extends over 14 amino acids. J gave up 2 bases and V 8 bases, and 6 bases lay outside the gene matches. Written as DNA, the CDR3 is TGTGCCAGCGGGGGGACTAGCGACACCTACGAGCAGTACTTC. Residues: CASGGTSDTYEQYF.

The chain uses TRBV5-3 and TRBJ2-7; possibly TRBD1 for D (5 bases). Being an ORF, TRBV5-3 has a function that is uncertain. The CDR3 has 13 amino acids. Trimming cost V 1 base and J 3 bases, with 8 bases left between them. The CDR3 sequence: CARSLIDSYEQYF. Written as DNA, the CDR3 is TGTGCCAGAAGCTTGATAGACAGCTACGAGCAGTACTTC.

The DNA for the CDR3 is TGCGCCAGCAGTGCTTCTGTCAAGCCAACGACGGGGGTTGGGCATTTT. It codes for CASSASVKPTTGVGHF. The chain links TRBV10-1 to TRBJ1-5; perhaps TRBD1 as D (5 bases). Germline V gives CDR1 WNHNN, CDR2 SYGVQD (reference sequence). Trimming shortened V by 4 bases and J by 15 bases, and 28 bases separated the two germline ends. The CDR3 extends over 16 amino acids.

This chain connects TRBV21-1 to TRBJ2-7; TRBD1, the table's D call, lacks a check against the DNA. TRBV21-1 is given as a pseudogene. The CDR3 has 17 residues. The CDR3 DNA reads TGTGCCAGCAGCAAAGCTTACACCGGGACAGACCCTTACGAGCAGTACTTC. Protein sequence: CASSKAYTGTDPYEQYF.

The rearrangement links TRBV27 to TRBJ2-1, with 9 bases lining up with TRBD1. The CDR3 sequence is 14 residues long. Germline trimming cut 4 bases from V and 8 bases from J; bases unmatched to any gene: 6. Germline CDR1 MNHEY, CDR2 SMNVEV (reference sequence). CDR3 region: CASSSSTGGDEQFF. As DNA, the CDR3 is TGTGCCAGCAGTTCCTCCACAGGGGGCGATGAGCAGTTCTTC.

The chain links TRBV7-2 to TRBJ2-7, with 13 bases lining up with TRBD2. CDR3 length: 19 residues. Losses at the gene ends were 7 bases for V and 0 bases for J; bases not matched to a gene: 15. Germline CDR1 is SGHTA and CDR2 is FQGNSA. The CDR3 spells CASTPGTSGKNGPSYEQYF. The CDR3, as DNA: TGTGCCAGCACCCCGGGGACTAGCGGGAAAAATGGTCCCTCCTACGAGCAGTACTTC.

Regarding this clone: A read error may account for a junction end that differs from germline. DNA of the CDR3: TGTGCCGGCAGGACAGGCAACTCTGGAAACACCATATATTTT. It translates to CAGRTGNSGNTIYF. The rearrangement joins TRBV6-1 to TRBJ1-3, with 7 bases fitting TRBD1. CDR1 and CDR2 (germline): MNHNS, SASEGT. This CDR3 has 14 amino acids.

The rearrangement joins TRBV4-2 to TRBJ2-7; D possibly corresponds to TRBD2 (6 bases). Trimming pared 1 base from V and 1 base from J, leaving 23 bases between. The CDR3 has 19 residues. Germline CDR1 reads LGHNA; CDR2 reads YNFKEQ. CDR3 amino acids: CASSQGRSVEAGHSYEQYF. CDR3 in DNA: TGTGCCAGCAGCCAAGGTCGGTCGGTGGAAGCGGGTCATTCCTACGAGCAGTACTTC.

This CDR3 is CASSHRVEETQYF. CDR3 coding DNA: TGTGCCAGCAGCCACAGGGTAGAAGAGACCCAGTACTTC. The chain has TRBV11-2 and TRBJ2-5; D might be TRBD1 (6 bases). CDR1 SGHAT and CDR2 FQNNGV come from the germline V gene. V lost 5 bases, J lost 3 bases, and 10 bases lay in between. CDR3 length: 13 residues.

The genes are TRBV6-1 and TRBJ2-1; TRBD2 agrees at 10 bases. V was pared by 2 bases and J by 7 bases, with 14 bases of the junction left unmatched. The CDR3 runs 18 residues. In germline, CDR1 is MNHNS, CDR2 SASEGT. The CDR3, as DNA: TGTGCCAGCAGTGAAATAAAGTGGGAGCTAGCGGGAGCGAATGAGCAGTTCTTC. Translating gives CASSEIKWELAGANEQFF.

The genes are TRBV28 and TRBJ1-2; D may be TRBD1 (6 bases). The V and J ends lost 5 bases and 6 bases respectively, with 16 bases between them. CDR3 size: 14 residues. Germline lookup yields CDR1 MDHEN and CDR2 SYDVKM. The DNA of the CDR3 is TGTGCCAGCAGTCCAGGGGAGCGGATAGATGGCTACACCTTC. Encoded protein: CASSPGERIDGYTF.

The gene calls are TRBV7-9 and TRBJ1-2, with 8 bases lining up with TRBD1. The J segment lost 6 bases and the V segment lost 6 bases, leaving 9 bases of the junction unmatched. The length of the CDR3 is 14 residues. Germline CDR1 SEHNR, CDR2 FQNEAQ (reference sequence). The CDR3 coding sequence is TGTGCCAGCAGTGAACTTATGGGACAGGATGGCTACACCTTC. The encoded protein is CASSELMGQDGYTF.

The chain has TRBV10-3 and TRBJ1-2; possibly TRBD1 for D (5 bases). Germline V gene sequence: CDR1 ENHRY, CDR2 SYGVKD. CDR3 length: 15 amino acids. The germline V and J ends were trimmed by 10 bases and 0 bases, with 18 bases remaining between them. This CDR3 is CATLSGEDANYGYTF. CDR3 nucleotides: TGTGCCACCCTCTCGGGGGAAGACGCTAACTATGGCTACACCTTC.

This chain connects TRBV9 to TRBJ1-2; 8 bases map to TRBD1. V gave up 4 bases and J gave up 4 bases; unmatched junction bases: 9. The germline V gene has CDR1 SGDLS and CDR2 YYNGEE. This CDR3 contains 15 residues. CDR3 loop: CASSPWTGQVYGYTF. The CDR3 DNA reads as TGTGCCAGCAGCCCCTGGACAGGGCAGGTCTATGGCTACACCTTC.

The V and J genes are TRBV7-2 and TRBJ1-1, with D perhaps matching TRBD1 (5 bases). The CDR3 sequence is 13 residues long. Per germline, CDR1 SGHTA and CDR2 FQGNSA. Trimming left V 6 bases short and J 1 base short, with 9 bases between. CDR3 coding DNA: TGTGCCAGCAGAACTCAGGGGAACACTGAAGCTTTCTTT. This translates into CASRTQGNTEAFF.

The rearrangement links TRBV7-3 to TRBJ2-1, with TRBD2 identical over 12 bases. Germline V lookup: CDR1 SGHTA, CDR2 FQGTGA. This CDR3 region has 20 residues. Unmatched junction bases numbered 11, after V lost 1 base and J lost 1 base. In DNA form, the CDR3 reads TGTGCCAGCAGCTTAAGAATGACTAGCGGGGGCCTCGGGTCCTACAATGAGCAGTTCTTC. It codes for CASSLRMTSGGLGSYNEQFF.

The J gene is TRBJ1-1, the V gene TRBV2; TRBD1 matches 7 bases. The trim removed 5 bases at V and 4 bases at J, leaving 4 bases unmatched. Per germline, CDR1 SNHLY and CDR2 FYNNEI. The CDR3 loop spans 13 amino acids. DNA of the CDR3: TGTGCCAGCAGTAGACAGGGCCCCACTGAAGCTTTCTTT. This codes for CASSRQGPTEAFF.

CDR3 protein: CASARPGGGDNEQFF. As DNA, the CDR3 is TGTGCCAGCGCCCGCCCGGGGGGGGGTGACAATGAGCAGTTCTTC. The rearrangement joins TRBV25-1 to TRBJ2-1, with TRBD2 identical over 8 bases. Trimming removed 8 bases from V and 5 bases from J; junction bases left unmatched: 11. From germline, CDR1 is MGHDK and CDR2 SYGVNS. The CDR3 extends over 15 amino acids.

The chain recombines TRBV19 with TRBJ2-3; D unresolved. CDR3 length: 15 amino acids. V gave up 3 bases and J gave up 1 base, with 11 bases separating them. The V gene's germline CDR1 is LNHDA and CDR2 SQIVND (reference sequence). The CDR3 nucleotides read TGTGCCAGTAGTATTACCCCGGGTGGCACAGATACGCAGTATTTT. Translated, it gives CASSITPGGTDTQYF.

The rearrangement links TRBV27 to TRBJ1-2; 10 bases are shared with TRBD1. The CDR3 contains 13 residues. CDR1 is MNHEY, CDR2 SMNVEV, per germline (reference sequence). V lost 5 bases, J lost 7 bases, and 4 bases stayed unmatched. CDR3 loop: CASSPWTGGGYTF. CDR3 nucleotide sequence: TGTGCCAGCAGTCCGTGGACAGGGGGTGGCTACACCTTC.

J is TRBJ2-1 and V is TRBV7-9; the match to TRBD2 covers 7 bases. V lost 5 bases, J lost 10 bases, and 11 bases stayed unmatched. Germline V gene sequence: CDR1 SEHNR, CDR2 FQNEAQ (reference sequence). The CDR3 runs 14 residues. The CDR3 nucleotides read TGTGCCAGCAGCCCTGTTCAGCGGGGAGTAGAGCAGTTCTTC. Translation: CASSPVQRGVEQFF.

CDR3 coding DNA: TGTGCCAGCAGCTCCTATCTAGACAGCTACGAGCAGTACTTC. As protein: CASSSYLDSYEQYF. The chain has TRBV7-2 and TRBJ2-7, with D maybe TRBD1 (5 bases). The CDR3 extends over 14 amino acids. The V gene's germline CDR1 is SGHTA and CDR2 FQGNSA. Trimming left V 4 bases short and J 3 bases short, with 13 bases between.

The rearrangement joins TRBV30 to TRBJ1-2, with D perhaps matching TRBD1 (5 bases). Germline loops: CDR1 GTSNPN, CDR2 SVGIG (reference sequence). Trimming removed 5 bases at V and 4 bases at J, with 14 bases between. This CDR3 region has 13 residues. DNA for the CDR3: TGTGCCTGGTCCGAGGGCGGGGGCTATGGCTACACCTTC. Its translation: CAWSEGGGYGYTF. Variable domain in full (rest from reference TRBV30 and TRBJ1-2): SQTIHQWPATLVQPVGSPLSLECTVEGTSNPNLYWYRQAAGRGLQLLFYSVGIGQISSEVPQNLSASRPQDRQFILSSKKLLLSDSGFYLCAWSEGGGYGYTFGSGTRLTVV.